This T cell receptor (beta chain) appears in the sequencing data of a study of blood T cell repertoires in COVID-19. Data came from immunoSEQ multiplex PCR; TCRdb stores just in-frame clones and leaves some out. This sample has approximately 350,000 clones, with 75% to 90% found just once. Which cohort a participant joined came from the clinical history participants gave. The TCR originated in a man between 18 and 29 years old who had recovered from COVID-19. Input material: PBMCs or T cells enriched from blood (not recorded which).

CDR3 amino acids: CASSLMYREEAFF. The CDR3 DNA sequence: TGTGCCAGCAGTTTAATGTATCGGGAAGAAGCTTTCTTT. The chain has TRBV12-3 or TRBV12-4 and TRBJ1-1; D uncertain. V was cut by 2 bases and J by 8 bases, with 12 bases left in between. This CDR3 is built from 13 residues.